This T cell receptor (beta chain) was identified during a study of blood T cell repertoires in COVID-19. Background on the study: Collection of acute and convalescent COVID-19 samples took place in the United States, Italy and Spain.

The CDR3 has 14 amino acids. The V end lost 4 bases, the J end lost 6 bases, and 16 bases lay between the germline ends. CDR1 is GTSNPN, CDR2 SVGIG, per germline (reference sequence). Some clones are missing from TCRdb's copy, which holds only in-frame ones; the method was immunoSEQ multiplex PCR. The table shows about 210,000 clones, with 70% to 90% occurring only once. J is TRBJ1-5 and V is TRBV30; D call uncertain. Sequenced material: peripheral blood. This clonotype was obtained from a woman aged 65 to 85 with COVID-19, enrolled during active disease. The CDR3 here is CAWTPTGGRQPQHF. The CDR3 DNA follows: TGTGCCTGGACCCCTACGGGAGGGCGTCAGCCCCAGCATTTT.